This TCR beta chain was identified in a study of T cells in Graves' hyperthyroidism and ophthalmopathy. Whole-study results and caveats: Peripheral blood also featured most of the thyroid clonotypes expanded above 0.001.

This clonotype was counted many times. The target antigen is unknown. Germline V lookup: CDR1 SNHLY, CDR2 FYNNEI. Trimming removed 6 bases from V and 0 bases from J; junction bases left unmatched: 1. The CDR3 runs 15 residues. Amplification of TCR beta CDR3 regions was performed using RNA transcripts as template. The TCR CDR3 was amplified in a first-round RT-PCR using the HTBI primer set. TCRdb reprocessed the multiplex PCR reads via MiXCR and lists one record per CDR3 protein. Altogether around 690,000 distinct CDR3 sequences are present, 15% to 20% being singletons, with the ten largest covering 15%.

The chain has TRBV2 and TRBJ2-3; TRBD2 matches at 12 bases. The clonotype originates from a man aged 50 or older with Graves' hyperthyroidism. Sequenced material: blood. The CDR3 DNA reads TGTGCCAGCAGAGGACTAGCGGGAAGCACAGATACGCAGTATTTT. Its translation is CASRGLAGSTDTQYF.